This is a list of T cell receptor beta chains from one sample in a study of Ad26.COV2.S vaccination and SARS-CoV-2 variants. TCRdb keeps only in-frame clones here, not all; method: immunoSEQ multiplex PCR. The data show around 320,000 clones, with around 87% seen just once and around 3.5% held by the top ten. The source material was peripheral blood, sampled in a trial of Ad26.COV2.S vaccine versus placebo. All receptors derive from a person between 18 and 65 years old who received the Ad26.COV2.S COVID-19 vaccine or a placebo. The CDR3 runs from the conserved cysteine through the conserved F or W. A D gene is named only where the DNA matches it firmly. Some rows mark clone size as missing; the rest say once, few, many or name a class of expanded clone.

V gene	clone size	D gene	J gene	CDR3 protein	CDR3 DNA
TRBV19	-	-	TRBJ2-2	CASSIEMARVFTGELFF	TGTGCCAGTAGTATAGAGATGGCCAGGGTGTTCACCGGGGAGCTGTTTTTT
TRBV29-1	-	-	TRBJ2-5	CSFTGLEETQYF	TGCAGCTTTACAGGGTTGGAAGAGACCCAGTACTTC
TRBV30	-	-	TRBJ1-4	CAWSQGHATNEKLFF	TGTGCCTGGAGTCAAGGACACGCAACTAATGAAAAACTGTTTTTT
TRBV5-1	-	TRBD1	TRBJ2-3	CASSLATGEVTDTQYF	TGCGCCAGCAGCTTGGCCACAGGGGAAGTCACAGATACGCAGTATTTT
TRBV12-3/TRBV12-4	-	TRBD1	TRBJ2-7	CASSPGGAGEQYF	TGTGCCAGCAGCCCAGGGGGCGCGGGGGAGCAGTACTTC
TRBV19	-	TRBD2	TRBJ2-1	CASSIRAGGYNEQFF	TGTGCCAGTAGTATACGAGCGGGGGGTTACAATGAGCAGTTCTTC
TRBV18	-	-	TRBJ2-2	CASSPPVNTGELFF	TGTGCCAGCTCACCACCGGTGAACACCGGGGAGCTGTTTTTT
TRBV6-5	-	-	TRBJ1-2	CASSPSGQTIYGYTF	TGTGCCAGCAGTCCGAGCGGACAGACAATCTATGGCTACACCTTC
TRBV7-2	-	TRBD1	TRBJ1-5	CASSSRGNQPQHF	TGTGCCAGCAGCTCCAGGGGGAATCAGCCCCAGCATTTT
TRBV6-5	-	TRBD1	TRBJ2-1	CASRPGQLTYNEQFF	TGTGCCAGCCGACCGGGACAGCTGACTTACAATGAGCAGTTCTTC
TRBV5-8	-	-	TRBJ1-5	CASSLSIVQPQHF	TGTGCCAGCAGCTTATCTATAGTCCAGCCCCAGCATTTT
TRBV29-1	-	-	TRBJ2-1	CSANSGGLPYNEQFF	TGCAGCGCTAACTCGGGGGGCTTACCCTACAATGAGCAGTTCTTC
TRBV4-3	-	-	TRBJ1-1	CASSQMWGRETEAFF	TGCGCCAGCAGCCAAATGTGGGGGCGCGAAACTGAAGCTTTCTTT
TRBV4-1	once	-	TRBJ2-3	CASSQDRGPQDTQYF	TGCGCCAGCAGCCAAGACCGGGGTCCCCAGGATACGCAGTATTTT
TRBV5-3	-	-	TRBJ2-5	CARSLCGKNSIKETQYF	TGTGCCAGAAGCTTGTGCGGCAAAAACTCAATTAAAGAGACCCAGTACTTC
TRBV2	-	-	TRBJ2-7	CASSVNLYEQYF	TGTGCCAGCAGTGTTAACCTCTACGAGCAGTACTTC
TRBV7-8	-	-	TRBJ2-1	CASSLARLLYNEQFF	TGTGCCAGCAGCTTAGCCAGGTTACTCTACAATGAGCAGTTCTTC